This record looks at one TCR beta chain sequence and its context. The CDR3 length is 15 residues. The germline V gene has CDR1 LGHDT and CDR2 YNNKEL (reference sequence). V was trimmed by 1 base and J by 4 bases, leaving 13 bases between them. The data belong to a study of patients and donors after allogeneic stem cell transplantation. Each CDR3 protein is one row after TCRdb ran MiXCR on the RT-PCR reads. The table shows about a million distinct CDR3 sequences, with roughly 18% occurring only once. Sequenced: blood, either unsorted or a sorted T cell fraction (not recorded which). This TCR came from a human donor who was either an allogeneic HSCT recipient or a stem cell or donor lymphocyte infusion donor (not recorded which). It is not recorded whose cells these are; they may come from a transplant donor. The rearrangement joins TRBV3-1 to TRBJ2-5; D is ambiguous. The CDR3 here is CASSQGQGNGETQYF. In DNA form, the CDR3 reads TGTGCCAGCAGCCAAGGTCAAGGGAACGGAGAGACCCAGTACTTC.